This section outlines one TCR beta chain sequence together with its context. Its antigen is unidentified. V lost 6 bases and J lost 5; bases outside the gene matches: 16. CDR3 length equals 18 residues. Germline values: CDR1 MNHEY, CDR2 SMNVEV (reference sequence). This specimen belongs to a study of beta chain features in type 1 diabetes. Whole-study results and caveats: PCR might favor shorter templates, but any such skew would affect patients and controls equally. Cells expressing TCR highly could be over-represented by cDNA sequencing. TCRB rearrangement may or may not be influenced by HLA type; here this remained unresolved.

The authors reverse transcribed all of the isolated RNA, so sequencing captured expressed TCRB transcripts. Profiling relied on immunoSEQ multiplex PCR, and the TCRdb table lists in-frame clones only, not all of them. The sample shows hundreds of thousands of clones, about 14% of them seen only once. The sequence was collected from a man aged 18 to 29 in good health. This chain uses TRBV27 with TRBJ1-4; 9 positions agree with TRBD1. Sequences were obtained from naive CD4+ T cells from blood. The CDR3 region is CASSRVTGGLGRNEKLFF. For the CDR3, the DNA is TGTGCCAGCAGCCGTGTGACAGGGGGGCTAGGGCGGAATGAAAAACTGTTTTTT. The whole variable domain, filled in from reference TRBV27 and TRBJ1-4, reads EAQVTQNPRYLITVTGKKLTVTCSQNMNHEYMSWYRQDPGLGLRQIYYSMNVEVTDKGDVPEGYKVSRKEKRNFPLILESPSPNQTSLYFCASSRVTGGLGRNEKLFFGSGTQLSVL.